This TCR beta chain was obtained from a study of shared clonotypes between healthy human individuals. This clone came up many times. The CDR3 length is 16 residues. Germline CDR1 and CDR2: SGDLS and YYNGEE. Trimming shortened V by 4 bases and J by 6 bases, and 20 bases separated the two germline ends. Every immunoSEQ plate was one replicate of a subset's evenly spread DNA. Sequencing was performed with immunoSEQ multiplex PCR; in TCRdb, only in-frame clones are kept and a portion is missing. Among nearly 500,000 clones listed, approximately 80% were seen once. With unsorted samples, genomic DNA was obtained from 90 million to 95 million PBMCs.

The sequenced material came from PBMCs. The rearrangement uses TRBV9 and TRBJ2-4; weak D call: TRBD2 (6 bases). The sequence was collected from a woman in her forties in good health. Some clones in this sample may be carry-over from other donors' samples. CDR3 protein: CASSSPGTSAGNIQYF. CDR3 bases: TGTGCCAGCAGCTCCCCCGGGACTTCGGCGGGAAACATTCAGTACTTC.